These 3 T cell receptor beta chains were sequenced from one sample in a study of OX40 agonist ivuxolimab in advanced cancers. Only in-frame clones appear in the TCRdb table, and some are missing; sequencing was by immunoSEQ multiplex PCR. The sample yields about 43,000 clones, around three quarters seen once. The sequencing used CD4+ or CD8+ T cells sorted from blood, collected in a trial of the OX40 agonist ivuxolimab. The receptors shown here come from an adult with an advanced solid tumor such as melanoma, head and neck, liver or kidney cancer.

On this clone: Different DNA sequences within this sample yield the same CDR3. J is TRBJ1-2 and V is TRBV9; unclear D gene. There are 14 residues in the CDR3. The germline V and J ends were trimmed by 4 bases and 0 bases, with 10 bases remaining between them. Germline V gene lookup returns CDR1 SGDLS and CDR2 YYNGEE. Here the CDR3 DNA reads TGTGCCAGCAGCCCCGGGAGTGCTAACTATGGCTACACCTTC. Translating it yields CASSPGSANYGYTF.

CDR3 residues: CASSLTGANSPLHF. The DNA for the CDR3 is TGTGCCAGCAGCTTGACGGGAGCTAATTCACCCCTCCACTTT. This chain joins TRBV7-2 and TRBJ1-6, with D unresolved. V was cut by 3 bases and J by 6 bases, with 9 bases left in between. Germline CDR1 is SGHTA and CDR2 is FQGNSA. The CDR3 extends over 14 amino acids. Filled out from reference TRBV7-2 and TRBJ1-6, the complete variable domain reads GAGVSQSPSNKVTEKGKDVELRCDPISGHTALYWYRQSLGQGLEFLIYFQGNSAPDKSGLPSDRFSAERTGGSVSTLTIQRTQQEDSAVYLCASSLTGANSPLHFGNGTRLTVT.

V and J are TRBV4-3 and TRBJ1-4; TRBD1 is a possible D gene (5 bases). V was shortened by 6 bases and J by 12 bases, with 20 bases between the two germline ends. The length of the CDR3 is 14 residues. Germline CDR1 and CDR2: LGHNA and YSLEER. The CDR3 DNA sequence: TGCGCCAGCAGTCAGCGGGGGGACCAAGGGCAACTGTTTTTT. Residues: CASSQRGDQGQLFF.